The source of this TCR beta chain is a study of blood T cell repertoires in COVID-19 (dated by TCRdb to the early 2020s). As for the study more broadly: The collaborator samples originated in the United States, Italy and Spain and spanned the acute and convalescent phases of COVID-19. The samples were drawn from two sources: the first 160 participants of the ongoing ImmuneRACE study, and 1,254 subjects contributed by 6 global collaborators. Where available, HLA class I and class II types were obtained from metadata supplied by the sample provider rather than from assay-based typing. Subjects who had been exposed to COVID-19, were actively infected with it, or had recovered from it provided the deeply sampled blood TCRbeta repertoires that made up the dataset. The prospective study material was composed of cDNA or gDNA derived from T cells, B-cell-depleted T cells, or PBMCs. A de-identified subject ID, COVID-19 status, age in years and sex were almost always included in the sample metadata. The repertoires were made available in a free public database intended to serve as a resource for research on the immune response to SARS-CoV-2.

What the study reported, not specific to this receptor: The quantity of clinical and demographic metadata differed by source and by participant and was supplied without curation.

Note on this clone: Its antigen has not been determined. Per-nucleotide qualities are absent, and no much larger clonotype sits a single base away.

One collaborating source in Seattle enrolled patients while the patients were actively infected and followed the patients over time throughout the course of disease. Each collaborating institution followed its own protocols to collect whole blood in K2EDTA tubes. Collaborator samples were shipped for TCRbeta analysis as frozen whole blood, isolated PBMCs, or DNA extracted from either sample type. A distance of 10 bases separates the germline ends of V and J, which lose 3 bases and 4 bases respectively. Inclusive of the bounding cysteine and phenylalanine, the CDR3 is 13 residues long. The CDR3 DNA has 39 bases and is translated from base 1. CDR1 and CDR2, looked up from the germline V gene, are SGDLS and YYNGEE. TCRbeta CDR3 regions were amplified from genomic DNA by means of the immunoSEQ Assay, a bias-controlled multiplex PCR. The original methods were these. The number of nucleated cells in each sample was estimated by amplification of reference gene primers within the assay. Sequence reads were collapsed and filtered to measure the absolute abundance of every unique TCRbeta CDR3 rearrangement. For each sample, productive Simpson clonality was calculated as the square root of Simpson's diversity index over productive rearrangements. As stored in TCRdb, this immuneACCESS dataset retains in-frame rearrangements with V and J assigned. A fraction of the clones does not appear; measured against another copy, unresolved V genes explain less than half of the discrepancy, and the remainder lacks a known reason. Clonal size and the V and J genes are those of that table, whereas D and trimming came from the DNA. The sample data list about 250,000 clones, and about 82% of these were observed just once. Clones ranked in the top ten supply 4.5% to 6% of the sample.

Sequenced material: peripheral blood. The sequence is built from TRBV9 and TRBJ2-5, and TRBD2 may be the D gene, going by 5 matching bases. The source of this sequence is a man aged 50 to 60 with COVID-19, enrolled during active disease. The DNA sequence follows: TGTGCCAGCAGCGGTTACCGGGGAGAGACCCAGTACTTC. The resulting protein is CASSGYRGETQYF.